This T cell receptor beta chain was retrieved from a study of blood T cell repertoires in COVID-19. Study as a whole: Some COVID-19 samples were acute and others convalescent; all came from the United States, Italy and Spain.

Per the original methods: Reference gene primer amplification yielded estimated nucleated cell counts. Method: immunoSEQ multiplex PCR; TCRdb's copy keeps in-frame clones and lacks some. The DNA was the basis for D and trimming; V, J and clone size are from that table. The data hold fewer than 450,000 clones, with roughly nine tenths observed a single time. All enrollees were roughly 18 to 95 years old and from fewer than 25 US areas. Participant reports of clinical history set cohort assignment. Germline V gene data show CDR1 as LGHDT and CDR2 as YNNKEL (reference sequence). CDR3 length: 15 residues. Losses at the gene ends were 5 bases for V and 0 bases for J; bases not matched to a gene: 2.

This receptor was taken from a woman in her 30s who had recovered from COVID-19. Input material: PBMCs or T cells enriched from blood (not recorded which). The chain couples TRBV3-1 (or the pseudogene TRBV3-2) to TRBJ2-1; 9 positions match TRBD2. This CDR3 reads CASSYSGGSYNEQFF. CDR3 coding DNA: TGTGCCAGCAGCTATAGCGGGGGCTCCTACAATGAGCAGTTCTTC.